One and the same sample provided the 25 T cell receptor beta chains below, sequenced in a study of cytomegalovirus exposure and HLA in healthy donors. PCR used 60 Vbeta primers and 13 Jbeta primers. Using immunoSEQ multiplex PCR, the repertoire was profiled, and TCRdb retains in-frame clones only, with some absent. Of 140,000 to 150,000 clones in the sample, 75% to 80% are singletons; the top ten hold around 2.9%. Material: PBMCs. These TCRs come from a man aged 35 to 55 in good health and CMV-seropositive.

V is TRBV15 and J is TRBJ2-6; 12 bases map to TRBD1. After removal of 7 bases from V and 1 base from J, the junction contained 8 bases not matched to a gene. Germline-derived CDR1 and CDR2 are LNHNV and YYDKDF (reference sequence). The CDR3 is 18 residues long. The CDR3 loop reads CATTPGDRGPSGANVLTF. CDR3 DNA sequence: TGTGCCACCACCCCCGGGGACAGGGGGCCATCTGGGGCCAACGTCCTGACTTTC.

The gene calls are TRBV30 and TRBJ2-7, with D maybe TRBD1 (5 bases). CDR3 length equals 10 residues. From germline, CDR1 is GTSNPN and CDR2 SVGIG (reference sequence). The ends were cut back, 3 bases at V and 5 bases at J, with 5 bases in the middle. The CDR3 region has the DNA TGTGCCTGGAGCAGGGACGAGCAGTACTTC. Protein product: CAWSRDEQYF.

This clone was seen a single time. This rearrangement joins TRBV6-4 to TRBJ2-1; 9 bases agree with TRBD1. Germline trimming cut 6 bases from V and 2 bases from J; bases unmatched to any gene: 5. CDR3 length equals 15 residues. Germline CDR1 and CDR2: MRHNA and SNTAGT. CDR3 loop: CASSVQGAPYNEQFF. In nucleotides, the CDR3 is TGTGCCAGCAGCGTACAGGGGGCGCCCTACAATGAGCAGTTCTTC.

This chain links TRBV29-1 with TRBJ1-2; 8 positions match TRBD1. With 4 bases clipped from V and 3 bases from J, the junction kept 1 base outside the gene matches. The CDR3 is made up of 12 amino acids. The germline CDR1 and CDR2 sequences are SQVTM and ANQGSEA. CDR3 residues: CSVGGQDYGYTF. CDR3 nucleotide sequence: TGCAGCGTTGGGGGACAGGACTATGGCTACACCTTC.

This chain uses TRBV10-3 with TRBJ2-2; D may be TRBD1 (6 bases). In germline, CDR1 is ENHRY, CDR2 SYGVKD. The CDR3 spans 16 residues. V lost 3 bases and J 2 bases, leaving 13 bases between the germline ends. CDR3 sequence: CAISETGTLNTGELFF. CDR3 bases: TGTGCCATCAGTGAAACCGGGACACTCAACACCGGGGAGCTGTTTTTT.

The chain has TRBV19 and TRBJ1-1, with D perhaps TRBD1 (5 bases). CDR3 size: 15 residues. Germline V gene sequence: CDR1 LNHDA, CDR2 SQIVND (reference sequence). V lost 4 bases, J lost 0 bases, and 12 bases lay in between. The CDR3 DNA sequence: TGTGCCAGTAGTACGGACAACCTAATGAACACTGAAGCTTTCTTT. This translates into CASSTDNLMNTEAFF.

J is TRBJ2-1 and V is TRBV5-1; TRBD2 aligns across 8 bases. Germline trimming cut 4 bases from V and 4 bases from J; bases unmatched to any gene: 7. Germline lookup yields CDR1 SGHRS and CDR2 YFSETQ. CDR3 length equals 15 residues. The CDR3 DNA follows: TGCGCCAGCAGCCCGGGGAGCGGGGGTTACAATGAGCAGTTCTTC. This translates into CASSPGSGGYNEQFF. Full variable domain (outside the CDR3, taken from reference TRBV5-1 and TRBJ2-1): KAGVTQTPRYLIKTRGQQVTLSCSPISGHRSVSWYQQTPGQGLQFLFEYFSETQRNKGNFPGRFSGRQFSNSRSEMNVSTLELGDSALYLCASSPGSGGYNEQFFGPGTRLTVL.

The CDR3 bases are TGTGCCAGTAGCCCCAGCGTGGGGGCCCAGCCCCAGCATTTT. Protein: CASSPSVGAQPQHF. The chain uses TRBV19 and TRBJ1-5; weak D call: TRBD1 (6 bases). Trimming removed 6 bases at V and 7 bases at J, with 16 bases between. Germline V CDR1 and CDR2: LNHDA, SQIVND (reference sequence). CDR3 length: 14 residues.

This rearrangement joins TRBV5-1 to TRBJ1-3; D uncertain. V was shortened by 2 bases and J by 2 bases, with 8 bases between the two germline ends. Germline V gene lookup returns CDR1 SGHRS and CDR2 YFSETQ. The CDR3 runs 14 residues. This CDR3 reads CASSFGSTGNTIYF. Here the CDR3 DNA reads TGCGCCAGCAGCTTCGGGAGCACTGGAAACACCATATATTTT.

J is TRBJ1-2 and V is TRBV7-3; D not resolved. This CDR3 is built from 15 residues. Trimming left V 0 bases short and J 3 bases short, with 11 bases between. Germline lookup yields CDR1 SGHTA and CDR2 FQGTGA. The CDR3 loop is CASSLTGGNDYGYTF. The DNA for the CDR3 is TGTGCCAGCAGCTTAACGGGAGGCAACGACTATGGCTACACCTTC.

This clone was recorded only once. Here the CDR3 reads CAWSVGPQETQYF. Here the CDR3 DNA reads TGTGCCTGGAGTGTTGGGCCCCAAGAGACCCAGTACTTC. The J gene is TRBJ2-5, the V gene TRBV30; no clear D gene. Per the germline V gene, CDR1 is GTSNPN and CDR2 is SVGIG (reference sequence). V shed 0 bases and J shed 1 base, with 6 bases lying between them. This CDR3 comprises 13 residues.

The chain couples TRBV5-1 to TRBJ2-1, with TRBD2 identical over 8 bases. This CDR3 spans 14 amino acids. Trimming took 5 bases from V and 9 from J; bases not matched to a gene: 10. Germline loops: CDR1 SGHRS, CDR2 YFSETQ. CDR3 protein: CASRVREGSREQFF. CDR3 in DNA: TGCGCCAGCAGGGTCCGGGAGGGTTCGCGTGAGCAGTTCTTC. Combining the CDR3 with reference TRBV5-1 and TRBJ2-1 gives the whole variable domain KAGVTQTPRYLIKTRGQQVTLSCSPISGHRSVSWYQQTPGQGLQFLFEYFSETQRNKGNFPGRFSGRQFSNSRSEMNVSTLELGDSALYLCASRVREGSREQFFGPGTRLTVL.

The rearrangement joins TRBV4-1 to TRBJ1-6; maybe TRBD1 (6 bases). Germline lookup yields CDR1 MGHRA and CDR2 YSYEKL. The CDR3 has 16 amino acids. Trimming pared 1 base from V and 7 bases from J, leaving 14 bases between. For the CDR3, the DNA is TGCGCCAGCAGCCAAGCTGCCGGGGGGCCCAATTCACCCCTCCACTTT. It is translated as CASSQAAGGPNSPLHF.

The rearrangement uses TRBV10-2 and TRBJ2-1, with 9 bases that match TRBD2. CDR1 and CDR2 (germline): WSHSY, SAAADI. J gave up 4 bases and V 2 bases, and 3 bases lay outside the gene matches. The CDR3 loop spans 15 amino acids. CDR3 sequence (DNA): TGCGCCAGCAGTGAGGTTAGCGGGAGATACAATGAGCAGTTCTTC. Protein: CASSEVSGRYNEQFF.

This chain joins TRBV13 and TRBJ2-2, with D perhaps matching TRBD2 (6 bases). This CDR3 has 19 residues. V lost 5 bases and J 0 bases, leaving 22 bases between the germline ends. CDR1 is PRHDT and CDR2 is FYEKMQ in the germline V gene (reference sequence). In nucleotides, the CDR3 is TGTGCCAGCAGCCCGCCGAGGGACTTCCTCCTCGCGAACACCGGGGAGCTGTTTTTT. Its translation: CASSPPRDFLLANTGELFF.

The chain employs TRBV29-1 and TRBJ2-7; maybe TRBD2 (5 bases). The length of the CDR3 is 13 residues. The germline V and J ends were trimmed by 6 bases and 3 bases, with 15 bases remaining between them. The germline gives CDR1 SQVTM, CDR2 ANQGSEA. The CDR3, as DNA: TGCAGCGTCCGCGGGCAGGACCTCTACGAGCAGTACTTC. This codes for CSVRGQDLYEQYF.

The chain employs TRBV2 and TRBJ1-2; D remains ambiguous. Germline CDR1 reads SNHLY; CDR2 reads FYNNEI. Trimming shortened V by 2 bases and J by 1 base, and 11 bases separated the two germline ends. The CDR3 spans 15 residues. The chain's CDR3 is CASSEWKGSNYGYTF. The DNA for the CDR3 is TGTGCCAGCAGTGAATGGAAAGGGAGTAACTATGGCTACACCTTC.

The CDR3 region has the DNA TGTGCCAGCAGTTTAAGGGAGCCCCTCTATGGCTACACCTTC. Protein: CASSLREPLYGYTF. The V and J genes are TRBV27 and TRBJ1-2; unclear D gene. V was shortened by 2 bases and J by 4 bases, with 11 bases between the two germline ends. Germline V gene data show CDR1 as MNHEY and CDR2 as SMNVEV (reference sequence). The CDR3 sequence is 14 residues long.

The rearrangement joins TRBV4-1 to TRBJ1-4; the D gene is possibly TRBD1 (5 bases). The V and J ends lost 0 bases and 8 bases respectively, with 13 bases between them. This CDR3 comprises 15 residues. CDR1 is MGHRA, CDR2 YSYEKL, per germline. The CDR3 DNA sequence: TGCGCCAGCAGCCAAGATAGACAGACAGACGAAAAACTGTTTTTT. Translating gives CASSQDRQTDEKLFF.

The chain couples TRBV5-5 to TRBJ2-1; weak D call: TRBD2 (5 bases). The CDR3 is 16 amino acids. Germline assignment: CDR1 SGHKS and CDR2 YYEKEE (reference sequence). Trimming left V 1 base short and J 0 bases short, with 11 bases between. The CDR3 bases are TGTGCCAGCAGCTTGAATGCGGGCGCCTCCTACAATGAGCAGTTCTTC. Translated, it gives CASSLNAGASYNEQFF.

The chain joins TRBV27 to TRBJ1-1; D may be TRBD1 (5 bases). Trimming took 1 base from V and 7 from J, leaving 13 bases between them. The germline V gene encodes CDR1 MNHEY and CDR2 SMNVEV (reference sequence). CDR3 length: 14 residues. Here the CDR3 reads CASSLWRGSGEAFF. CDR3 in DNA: TGTGCCAGCAGTTTATGGAGGGGATCGGGTGAAGCTTTCTTT.

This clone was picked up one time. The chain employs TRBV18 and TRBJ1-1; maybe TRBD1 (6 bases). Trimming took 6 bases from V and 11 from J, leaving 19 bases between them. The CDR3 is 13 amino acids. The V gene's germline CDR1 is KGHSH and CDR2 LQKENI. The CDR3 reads CASSSQGVPGAFF. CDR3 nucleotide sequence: TGTGCCAGCTCCTCACAGGGAGTCCCGGGGGCTTTCTTT.

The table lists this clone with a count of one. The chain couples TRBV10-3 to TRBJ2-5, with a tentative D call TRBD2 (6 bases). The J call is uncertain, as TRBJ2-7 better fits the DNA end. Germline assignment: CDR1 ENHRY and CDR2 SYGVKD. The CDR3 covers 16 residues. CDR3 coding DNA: TGTGCCATCAGTGATGGGGGGACTCTGGGTTCCTACGAGCAGTACTTC. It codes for CAISDGGTLGSYEQYF.

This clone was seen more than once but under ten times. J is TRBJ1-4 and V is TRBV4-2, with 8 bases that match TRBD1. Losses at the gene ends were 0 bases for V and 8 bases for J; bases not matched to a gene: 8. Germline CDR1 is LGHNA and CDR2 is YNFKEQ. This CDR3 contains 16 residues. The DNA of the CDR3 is TGTGCCAGCAGCCAAGAAAGGGGGCAGGGGGCAGAAAAACTGTTTTTT. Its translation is CASSQERGQGAEKLFF.

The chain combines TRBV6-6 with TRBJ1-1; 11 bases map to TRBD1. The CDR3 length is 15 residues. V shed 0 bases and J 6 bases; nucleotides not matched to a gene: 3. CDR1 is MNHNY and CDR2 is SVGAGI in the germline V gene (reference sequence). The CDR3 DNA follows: TGTGCCAGCAGTTACTCAGGACAGGGGGCCTCTGAAGCTTTCTTT. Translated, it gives CASSYSGQGASEAFF.